The 22 T cell receptor beta chains given below trace back to one sample, sequenced in a study of response to subunit inactivated influenza vaccine. TCRdb reprocessed the RT-PCR reads via MiXCR and lists one record per CDR3 protein. The sample yields approximately 520,000 distinct CDR3 sequences, more than 15% seen once. Sequenced material: CD4+ T cells sorted from PBMCs, taken roughly 24 months after vaccination. The receptors were sampled from a man aged 50-75 years who received an inactivated influenza vaccine.

Only a few counts were recorded for this clonotype. The V gene is TRBV20-1, the J gene TRBJ2-7, with a tentative D call TRBD1 (6 bases). V lost 3 bases to trimming and J lost 0 bases, with 15 bases between them. Germline CDR1 DFQATT, CDR2 SNEGSKA (reference sequence). The CDR3 length is 15 residues. The CDR3, as DNA: TGCAGTGCTAGGGCCGACAGGACAAGCTCCTACGAGCAGTACTTC. It encodes CSARADRTSSYEQYF.

V and J are TRBV12-3 or TRBV12-4 and TRBJ2-7; no clear D gene. The CDR3 spans 15 residues. V shed 3 bases and J shed 0 bases, with 12 bases lying between them. CDR3 protein: CASSFWGRSSYEQYF. CDR3 nucleotides: TGTGCCAGCAGTTTTTGGGGTAGGAGCTCCTACGAGCAGTACTTC.

The chain joins TRBV30 to TRBJ2-2; no reliable D call. V was cut by 0 bases and J by 0 bases, with 8 bases left in between. The CDR3 covers 15 residues. The V gene's germline CDR1 is GTSNPN and CDR2 SVGIG (reference sequence). This CDR3 is CAWSVTAANTGELFF. CDR3 nucleotide sequence: TGTGCCTGGAGTGTAACAGCCGCGAACACCGGGGAGCTGTTTTTT.

There are a few counts of this clonotype. The junction departs from the called germline gene at one end, perhaps through a read error. V and J are TRBV5-1 and TRBJ2-1; maybe TRBD2 (7 bases). Germline V CDR1 and CDR2: SGHRS, YFSETQ. The CDR3 loop spans 18 amino acids. The CDR3 loop reads CSSSKEARGGASYNEQFF. The CDR3 nucleotides read TGCTCCAGCAGCAAGGAGGCTCGAGGGGGGGCCTCCTACAATGAGCAGTTCTTC.

The chain uses TRBV20-1 and TRBJ2-7, with 12 bases fitting TRBD2. The CDR3 spans 13 residues. V dropped 5 bases and J dropped 3; count of bases not matched to a gene: 2. CDR1 DFQATT and CDR2 SNEGSKA come from the germline V gene (reference sequence). The CDR3, as DNA: TGCAGTGCTGGACTAGCGGGATTCTACGAGCAGTACTTC. It encodes CSAGLAGFYEQYF.

A word on this clonotype: The germline gene is not matched at one end of the junction; a read error may be the cause. CDR3 nucleotide sequence: TGCTGTGCCGAGGCCCCCAGCGGGTCCAAAGTCTACAATGAGCAGTTCTTC. Protein sequence: CCAEAPSGSKVYNEQFF. The chain is built from TRBV20-1 and TRBJ2-1; D might be TRBD2 (6 bases). Germline V gene lookup returns CDR1 DFQATT and CDR2 SNEGSKA (reference sequence). The CDR3 sequence is 17 residues long.

A note on this clonotype: One end of the junction fails to match germline, which may point to a read error. The V call is TRBV4-1, the J call TRBJ2-4; TRBD1 aligns across 8 bases. CDR3 length: 14 amino acids. Germline assignment: CDR1 MGHRA and CDR2 YSYEKL. CDR3: CASSQGGQGNIQHF. CDR3 bases: TGCGCCAGCAGCCAAGGAGGACAGGGAAACATTCAGCACTTC.

This clonotype was found many times. V and J are TRBV6-1 and TRBJ1-4, with TRBD1 matching over 7 bases. The CDR3 has 16 amino acids. V lost 5 bases to trimming and J lost 4 bases; unmatched junction nucleotides: 10. Germline CDR1 MNHNS, CDR2 SASEGT. The CDR3 DNA reads as TGTGCCAGCAGTCCCGTCCGACAGGGCAGTAATGAAAAACTGTTTTTT. Translating it yields CASSPVRQGSNEKLFF.

The genes are TRBV30 and TRBJ1-2, with D possibly being TRBD1 (6 bases). The CDR3 covers 13 residues. V lost 4 bases and J lost 3, with 12 bases in between. The germline CDR1 and CDR2 sequences are GTSNPN and SVGIG (reference sequence). Written as DNA, the CDR3 is TGTGCCTGGACCAAGGACAGCTACTATGGCTACACCTTC. Translating it yields CAWTKDSYYGYTF.

The rearrangement joins TRBV12-3 or TRBV12-4 to TRBJ2-7, with 8 bases that match TRBD1. V trimming: 4 bases; J trimming: 6 bases; junction bases outside the gene matches: 5. The CDR3 covers 13 residues. CDR3: CASSSGGEVEQYF. In DNA, the CDR3 is TGTGCCAGCAGTTCAGGGGGCGAGGTCGAGCAGTACTTC.

This clonotype has a handful of counts. The chain links TRBV3-1 to TRBJ2-5; D gene ambiguous. The germline V gene has CDR1 LGHDT and CDR2 YNNKEL (reference sequence). The CDR3 extends over 13 amino acids. V dropped 6 bases and J dropped 0 bases, with 8 bases sitting between them. Written as DNA, the CDR3 is TGTGCCAGCAGAGAAGGACACCAAGAGACCCAGTACTTC. Residues: CASREGHQETQYF.

The chain couples TRBV4-2 to TRBJ2-1, with D hard to call. Germline CDR1 and CDR2: LGHNA and YNFKEQ. This CDR3 spans 16 amino acids. Trimming removed 1 base at V and 0 bases at J, with 10 bases between. In DNA form, the CDR3 reads TGTGCCAGCAGCCAAGCCGGCGGAAGCTCCTACAATGAGCAGTTCTTC. Residues: CASSQAGGSSYNEQFF.

The V gene is TRBV20-1, the J gene TRBJ2-7, with D perhaps being TRBD1 or TRBD2 (6 bases each). The germline CDR1 and CDR2 sequences are DFQATT and SNEGSKA (reference sequence). There are 14 residues in the CDR3. The ends were cut back, 3 bases at V and 5 bases at J, with 17 bases in the middle. The CDR3 nucleotides read TGCAGTGCTAGTTCGCAGGGGAGGACCCACGAGCAGTACTTC. Translating it yields CSASSQGRTHEQYF.

The chain uses TRBV28 and TRBJ2-7; no clear D. The V gene lost 6 bases and the J gene lost 0 bases, with 12 bases spanning the gap. The germline V gene encodes CDR1 MDHEN and CDR2 SYDVKM. The CDR3 has 14 amino acids. The CDR3 loop is CASRKTQSSYEQYF. The CDR3 coding sequence is TGTGCCAGCAGGAAGACACAGAGCTCCTACGAGCAGTACTTC.

The chain couples TRBV27 to TRBJ1-5, with TRBD1 identical over 7 bases. CDR1 is MNHEY and CDR2 is SMNVEV in the germline V gene (reference sequence). The junction had 4 bases not matched to a gene; V was cut back by 8 bases and J by 3 bases. This CDR3 contains 13 residues. The CDR3 sequence is CASRGQLNQPQHF. The CDR3 coding sequence is TGTGCCAGCCGGGGACAGCTCAATCAGCCCCAGCATTTT.

The chain uses TRBV11-1 and TRBJ1-4; D is undetermined. Trimming took 2 bases from V and 0 from J, leaving 22 bases between them. Looked up from germline, CDR1 is SGHAT and CDR2 is FQDESV (reference sequence). The CDR3 covers 20 residues. The CDR3 loop reads CASSLNLVWQEDATNEKLFF. DNA for the CDR3: TGTGCCAGCAGCTTAAATTTGGTCTGGCAGGAGGATGCAACTAATGAAAAACTGTTTTTT.

This clonotype was detected only a few times. The chain couples TRBV14 to TRBJ2-4; 12 bases are shared with TRBD2. V lost 4 bases to trimming and J lost 0 bases; unmatched junction nucleotides: 7. The germline gives CDR1 SGHDN, CDR2 FVKESK. This CDR3 comprises 18 residues. The CDR3 DNA reads as TGTGCCAGCAGCCTCGGACTAGCGGGAACCATAGCCAAAAACATTCAGTACTTC. It encodes CASSLGLAGTIAKNIQYF. Based on the CDR3 plus reference TRBV14 and TRBJ2-4, the full variable domain is EAGVTQFPSHSVIEKGQTVTLRCDPISGHDNLYWYRRVMGKEIKFLLHFVKESKQDESGMPNNRFLAERTGGTYSTLKVQPAELEDSGVYFCASSLGLAGTIAKNIQYFGAGTRLSVL.

V usage is TRBV3-1 and J usage is TRBJ1-3; no clear D. V was pared by 1 base and J by 3 bases, with 7 bases between. In germline, CDR1 is LGHDT, CDR2 YNNKEL (reference sequence). The CDR3 runs to 14 residues. CDR3 region: CASSQAGFGNTIYF. The CDR3 DNA sequence: TGTGCCAGCAGCCAAGCTGGGTTTGGAAACACCATATATTTT.

This clonotype was observed at least ten times. This chain joins TRBV11-1 and TRBJ1-2; a weak D match, TRBD1 (5 bases). Per the germline V gene, CDR1 is SGHAT and CDR2 is FQDESV (reference sequence). The ends were cut back, 5 bases at V and 8 bases at J, with 15 bases in the middle. This CDR3 is 13 amino acids long. The CDR3 region is CASSPTVSGGYTF. CDR3 in DNA: TGTGCCAGCAGCCCGACAGTCTCGGGAGGCTACACCTTC.

V gene TRBV5-1 combines with J gene TRBJ1-2; no definite D call. Germline-derived CDR1 and CDR2 are SGHRS and YFSETQ. The CDR3 consists of 15 residues. V lost 4 bases and J 4 bases, leaving 17 bases between the germline ends. The CDR3 is CASSLQGSSVYGYTF. CDR3 sequence (DNA): TGCGCCAGCAGCCTTCAAGGGAGCTCTGTCTATGGCTACACCTTC.

This clonotype was counted between two and nine times. The gene calls are TRBV3-1 and TRBJ1-2; D might be TRBD1 (5 bases). The CDR3 contains 15 residues. V was clipped by 10 bases and J by 4 bases, with 22 bases between them. CDR1 and CDR2 (germline): LGHDT, YNNKEL (reference sequence). CDR3 residues: CATSPGAPTAYGYTF. For the CDR3, the DNA is TGTGCCACCTCCCCTGGGGCCCCTACTGCCTATGGCTACACCTTC.

Ten or more counts support this clonotype. This chain links TRBV28 with TRBJ2-3; D may be TRBD1 or TRBD2 (5 bases each). Germline V gene data show CDR1 as MDHEN and CDR2 as SYDVKM. The CDR3 extends over 15 amino acids. V was cut by 3 bases and J by 4 bases, with 14 bases left in between. The CDR3 sequence: CASSFPTQGPDTQYF. CDR3 bases: TGTGCCAGCAGTTTTCCTACGCAGGGACCAGATACGCAGTATTTT.